Below are 2 T cell receptor beta chains sequenced from a single sample in a study of CD8 T cells in Susac syndrome. Random hexamers primed reverse transcription of roughly 0.5 to 1 ug RNA. TCRdb recomputed calls from the immunoSEQ multiplex PCR reads with MiXCR, one row per CDR3 protein. The sample holds about 200,000 distinct CDR3 sequences; over 75% are singletons and the top ten take 0.085% to 0.09%. Material: CD4+ T cells from PBMCs. These receptors were collected from a human donor with Susac syndrome.

This chain joins TRBV2 and TRBJ1-3; TRBD1 matches 8 bases. The V and J ends lost 5 bases and 2 bases, in that order; junction bases with no gene match: 8. From germline, CDR1 is SNHLY and CDR2 FYNNEI. This CDR3 region has 16 residues. The CDR3: CASSRIAGGTGNTIYF. CDR3 DNA: TGTGCCAGCAGTAGGATCGCAGGGGGCACTGGAAACACCATATATTTT. The full variable domain, with the rest looked up from reference TRBV2 and TRBJ1-3, is EPEVTQTPSHQVTQMGQEVILRCVPISNHLYFYWYRQILGQKVEFLVSFYNNEISEKSEIFDDQFSVERPDGSNFTLKIRSTKLEDSAMYFCASSRIAGGTGNTIYFGEGSWLTVV.

This rearrangement joins TRBV7-9 to TRBJ2-3; 11 nucleotides agree with TRBD1. The V gene's germline CDR1 is SEHNR and CDR2 FQNEAQ (reference sequence). The junction had 9 bases not matched to a gene; V was cut back by 6 bases and J by 4 bases. The CDR3 contains 16 residues. CDR3 amino acids: CASRRSGTGGSDTQYF. CDR3 sequence (DNA): TGTGCCAGCAGAAGGTCCGGGACAGGGGGATCAGATACGCAGTATTTT.